Listed below are T cell receptor beta chains from one sample, sequenced in a study of blood T cell repertoires in COVID-19. Clones were sequenced by immunoSEQ multiplex PCR, and TCRdb holds only the in-frame ones, with some missing. The data hold some 300,000 clones, with almost 90% observed a single time. Sequenced material: peripheral blood. The receptors were gathered from a woman aged 40 to 49 with COVID-19, enrolled during active disease. The CDR3 runs from the conserved cysteine through the conserved F or W. The order of the fields is D gene, J gene, clone size, V gene, CDR3 DNA, CDR3 protein. A D gene is named only where the DNA matches it firmly. A row's size may be missing; if present it is once, few, many or a size class.

NA TRBJ2-5 NA TRBV28 TGTGCCAGCAGTTTGTACAGTCTCCAAGAGACCCAGTACTTC CASSLYSLQETQYF
NA TRBJ2-2 NA TRBV6-5 TGTGCCAGCACCCCCGTCGAGAGGGCCGGGGAGCTGTTTTTT CASTPVERAGELFF
TRBD1 TRBJ2-1 once TRBV27 TGTGCCAGCAGTCTTCCACCCGGGACAGGGAACAATGAGCAGTTCTTC CASSLPPGTGNNEQFF
NA TRBJ2-7 NA TRBV6-1 TGTGCCAGCAGTGAAATGACAGCCTCCTACGAGCAGTACTTC CASSEMTASYEQYF
NA TRBJ1-5 NA TRBV27 TGTGCCAGCAGTTTCAAAGGGGTAAATAATCAGCCCCAGCATTTT CASSFKGVNNQPQHF
TRBD1 TRBJ2-7 NA TRBV27 TGTGCCAGCAGTTTAATACAGGGGTTCTACGAGCAGTACTTC CASSLIQGFYEQYF
TRBD1 TRBJ2-3 NA TRBV3-1/TRBV3-2 TGTGCCAGCAGTGCGGGGACAGGGCACGCAGATACGCAGTATTTT CASSAGTGHADTQYF
NA TRBJ1-2 NA TRBV7-2 TGTGCCAGCAGCTTGGGGGGGCGCGGCTATGGCTACACCTTC CASSLGGRGYGYTF
TRBD1 TRBJ1-6 NA TRBV6-2/TRBV6-3 TGTGCCAGCAGTTTTCAACAGGGGTTTTACGATAATTCACCCCTCCACTTT CASSFQQGFYDNSPLHF
TRBD1 TRBJ1-3 NA TRBV19 TGTGCCAGTCTACAGGGGGCGAGCTCTGGAAACACCATATATTTT CASLQGASSGNTIYF
NA TRBJ1-3 NA TRBV19 TGTGCCAGTAGCCGCGAGGCTGGAAACACCATATATTTT CASSREAGNTIYF
TRBD2 TRBJ2-2 NA TRBV11-1 TGTGCCAGCAGCTTACTCGGACTAGCGGAAACCGGGGAGCTGTTTTTT CASSLLGLAETGELFF
NA TRBJ1-6 once TRBV6-2/TRBV6-3 TGTGCCAGCAGTCCCCGTCCGTATAATTCACCCCTCCACTTT CASSPRPYNSPLHF
NA TRBJ1-1 NA TRBV30 TGTGCCTCTAGGACAGCTCCGAACACTGAAGCTTTCTTT CASRTAPNTEAFF
TRBD1 TRBJ2-5 NA TRBV7-7 TGTGCTAGCAGCAGGGGACAGAAGCAAGAGACCCAGTACTTC CASSRGQKQETQYF
NA TRBJ2-5 NA TRBV28 TGTGCCAGCAGTTTGGGGCAGCTGCAAGAGACCCAGTACTTC CASSLGQLQETQYF
TRBD1 TRBJ1-6 NA TRBV7-9 TGTGCCAGCAGCTTAGCGCTCACAGGGGGGGATTCACCCCTCCACTTT CASSLALTGGDSPLHF
NA TRBJ1-3 NA TRBV7-8 TGTGCCAGCAGCGCGCGAGGCTCTGGAAACACCATATATTTT CASSARGSGNTIYF
NA TRBJ1-1 once TRBV6-5 TGTGCCAGCAGTTACTCGACCAGGGCCGGGGCTTTCTTT CASSYSTRAGAFF
NA TRBJ1-5 NA TRBV4-2 TGTGCCAGCAGCTTAACAGGTGATGGTCAGCCCCAGCATTTT CASSLTGDGQPQHF
NA TRBJ2-5 NA TRBV30 TGTGCCTCCTCGCCGGGGGTCCCAGAGACCCAGTACTTC CASSPGVPETQYF
NA TRBJ2-2 NA TRBV28 TGTGCCAGCAGGATCAGGGGGAACACCGGGGAGCTGTTTTTT CASRIRGNTGELFF
NA TRBJ1-3 NA TRBV4-3 TGCGCCAGCAGCCAAGATTTTGGAGGGGCAGATGGAAACACCATATATTTT CASSQDFGGADGNTIYF
TRBD1 TRBJ1-4 NA TRBV5-1 TGCGCCAGCAGCTTGCGGACAGGGGTAGAAAAACTGTTTTTT CASSLRTGVEKLFF
NA TRBJ1-2 NA TRBV7-9 TGTGCCAGCAGCCTCCGGGAGGCACTTGGTGGCTACACCTTC CASSLREALGGYTF
TRBD1 TRBJ2-3 NA TRBV28 TGTGCCAGCTCGACAGGGGTTGTCACAGATACGCAGTATTTT CASSTGVVTDTQYF